These 32 T cell receptor beta chains share one sample of origin, sequenced in a study of blood T cell repertoires in COVID-19. Generated by immunoSEQ multiplex PCR, the TCRdb table keeps only in-frame clones and is missing some. The data show tens of thousands of clones, roughly 81% seen once. Input material: peripheral blood. Receptor source: a human donor in a cohort sampled during active COVID-19.

The chain uses TRBV7-9 and TRBJ1-4; D not resolved. This CDR3 comprises 15 residues. Germline assignment: CDR1 SEHNR and CDR2 FQNEAQ (reference sequence). The ends were cut back, 2 bases at V and 3 bases at J, with 10 bases in the middle. CDR3 residues: CASSLPAGANEKLFF. The CDR3 region has the DNA TGTGCCAGCAGCTTACCGGCCGGGGCTAATGAAAAACTGTTTTTT.

This chain connects TRBV19 to TRBJ1-5, with TRBD1 as a possible D gene (5 bases). V was trimmed by 5 bases and J by 4 bases, leaving 12 bases between them. The CDR3 extends over 14 amino acids. Looked up from germline, CDR1 is LNHDA and CDR2 is SQIVND (reference sequence). Written as DNA, the CDR3 is TGTGCCAGTAGTTGGTCGGACATAAATCAGCCCCAGCATTTT. Protein sequence: CASSWSDINQPQHF.

V is TRBV15 and J is TRBJ2-1, with TRBD1 identical over 7 bases. In germline, CDR1 is LNHNV, CDR2 YYDKDF (reference sequence). CDR3 length equals 17 residues. Unmatched junction bases numbered 12, after V lost 2 bases and J lost 5 bases. The CDR3 nucleotides are TGTGCCACCAGCAGACACCGCAGGGACAGCTTGGACAATGAGCAGTTCTTC. Translated: CATSRHRRDSLDNEQFF.

This clone was seen more than once but under ten times. J is TRBJ2-7 and V is TRBV7-3, with D perhaps TRBD1 (5 bases). CDR1 and CDR2 (germline): SGHTA, FQGTGA. V gave up 5 bases and J gave up 1 base, with 15 bases separating them. The CDR3 has 15 residues. In DNA form, the CDR3 reads TGTGCCAGCAGCCACTTTGAAGACAGATCCTACGAGCAGTACTTC. Protein product: CASSHFEDRSYEQYF.

This clone has a handful of counts. The chain carries TRBV5-6 and TRBJ2-2; D possibly corresponds to TRBD2 (6 bases). The germline gives CDR1 SGHDT, CDR2 YYEEEE. The CDR3 consists of 14 residues. Trimming took off 1 base at V and 4 bases at J, with 8 bases between the two ends. DNA for the CDR3: TGTGCCAGCAGCTTGATCGGGGGCACCGGGGAGCTGTTTTTT. This codes for CASSLIGGTGELFF.

The V call is TRBV11-2, the J call TRBJ2-1, with 9 bases that match TRBD2. The V segment lost 0 bases and the J segment 7 bases; nucleotides outside the gene matches: 4. The V gene's germline CDR1 is SGHAT and CDR2 FQNNGV. The CDR3 consists of 15 residues. The chain's CDR3 is CASSLEAAGGNEQFF. Here the CDR3 DNA reads TGTGCCAGCAGCTTAGAGGCAGCGGGAGGAAATGAGCAGTTCTTC.

In this sample, this clone turned up a few times. V usage is TRBV19 and J usage is TRBJ2-1; 13 bases agree with TRBD2. The germline CDR1 and CDR2 sequences are LNHDA and SQIVND (reference sequence). The junction had 9 bases not matched to a gene; V was cut back by 2 bases and J by 8 bases. This CDR3 comprises 17 residues. The DNA of the CDR3 is TGTGCCAGTAGTATAACGTCCGGGACTAGCGGGATCTATGAGCAGTTCTTC. Translating gives CASSITSGTSGIYEQFF.

The sample holds a few counts of this clone. The chain links TRBV11-3 to TRBJ1-5; 12 nucleotides align to TRBD1. CDR3 length: 17 residues. Losses at the gene ends were 5 bases for V and 2 bases for J; bases not matched to a gene: 7. Germline V gene sequence: CDR1 SGHNT, CDR2 YENEEA. In DNA form, the CDR3 reads TGTGCCAGCAGCACGGGACAGGGGGCAAGTCGCAATCAGCCCCAGCATTTT. Protein product: CASSTGQGASRNQPQHF.

This clone was observed a single time. The chain has TRBV28 and TRBJ2-7; 9 nucleotides line up with TRBD1. The CDR3 length is 15 residues. The germline V gene has CDR1 MDHEN and CDR2 SYDVKM. V shed 4 bases, J shed 3 bases, and the junction held 7 bases outside the gene matches. The CDR3 here is CASSSSGTGNYEQYF. Written as DNA, the CDR3 is TGTGCCAGCAGTTCTTCCGGGACAGGGAACTACGAGCAGTACTTC. The whole variable domain, filled in from reference TRBV28 and TRBJ2-7, reads DVKVTQSSRYLVKRTGEKVFLECVQDMDHENMFWYRQDPGLGLRLIYFSYDVKMKEKGDIPEGYSVSREKKERFSLILESASTNQTSMYLCASSSSGTGNYEQYFGPGTRLTVT.

The chain carries TRBV30 and TRBJ1-3, with D maybe TRBD1 (5 bases). Between the trimmed V and J ends, which lost 4 bases and 1 base, there was a span of 11 bases. Germline assignment: CDR1 GTSNPN and CDR2 SVGIG (reference sequence). The CDR3 is 14 amino acids. Here the CDR3 reads CAWNRFNSGNTIYF. The CDR3 region has the DNA TGTGCCTGGAACAGGTTCAATTCTGGAAACACCATATATTTT.

This clone was recorded many times. The chain joins TRBV5-6 to TRBJ1-6; 8 bases are a match to TRBD1. The CDR3 is 17 residues long. The V and J ends lost 4 bases and 5 bases, in that order; junction bases with no gene match: 11. Germline lookup yields CDR1 SGHDT and CDR2 YYEEEE. CDR3 DNA: TGTGCCAGCAGCCAGCTGGGGCAGGGGGCAAATAATTCACCCCTCCACTTT. It translates to CASSQLGQGANNSPLHF.

V and J are TRBV28 and TRBJ1-6; 7 positions match TRBD1. V lost 4 bases, J lost 10 bases, and 7 bases stayed unmatched. The CDR3 length is 14 residues. Per germline, CDR1 MDHEN and CDR2 SYDVKM. Here the CDR3 DNA reads TGTGCCAGCAGTTCGGACAGGCCGATCTCACCCCTCCACTTT. It is translated as CASSSDRPISPLHF.

This chain uses TRBV6-5 with TRBJ1-2; weak D call: TRBD1 (5 bases). V lost 0 bases and J 7 bases, leaving 9 bases between the germline ends. The CDR3 spans 13 residues. From germline, CDR1 is MNHEY and CDR2 SVGAGI. The CDR3 sequence is CASSYSTGGGYTF. CDR3 nucleotides: TGTGCCAGCAGTTACTCGACGGGGGGTGGCTACACCTTC.

This clone was seen a single time. The chain recombines TRBV10-3 with TRBJ2-6; maybe TRBD1 (6 bases). The V end lost 1 base, the J end lost 4 bases, and 11 bases lay between the germline ends. The CDR3 sequence is 16 residues long. Germline CDR1 is ENHRY and CDR2 is SYGVKD. CDR3 nucleotide sequence: TGTGCCATCAGTGAGTTACAGGGTGCCGGGGCCAACGTCCTGACTTTC. Protein: CAISELQGAGANVLTF.

The CDR3, as DNA: TGTGCCAGCAGTGAAGCGCGCCAGGGGGCGTTTCAGCCCCAGCATTTT. The encoded protein is CASSEARQGAFQPQHF. The chain uses TRBV6-1 and TRBJ1-5; 8 positions match TRBD1. Germline-derived CDR1 and CDR2 are MNHNS and SASEGT. The trim removed 0 bases at V and 6 bases at J, leaving 7 bases unmatched. The CDR3 is 16 residues long.

The rearrangement links TRBV28 to TRBJ2-3, with D perhaps TRBD1 (5 bases). The CDR3 extends over 11 amino acids. V lost 7 bases and J lost 8, with 10 bases in between. Germline CDR1 and CDR2: MDHEN and SYDVKM. The CDR3 loop is CASIKGLTQYF. CDR3 coding DNA: TGTGCCAGCATTAAGGGGCTTACGCAGTATTTT.

The genes are TRBV28 and TRBJ2-3; 7 bases map to TRBD2. Germline V gives CDR1 MDHEN, CDR2 SYDVKM. The CDR3 length is 15 residues. The ends lost 2 bases at V and 3 bases at J; junction bases unmatched: 5. The CDR3 spells CASSLGGGETDTQYF. The CDR3 DNA reads as TGTGCCAGCAGTTTAGGGGGAGGGGAAACAGATACGCAGTATTTT.

The V gene is TRBV5-6, the J gene TRBJ2-6, with D possibly being TRBD1 (6 bases). Looked up from germline, CDR1 is SGHDT and CDR2 is YYEEEE. CDR3 length: 16 residues. V dropped 2 bases and J dropped 2 bases, with 11 bases sitting between them. The CDR3 DNA follows: TGTGCCAGCAGCTTTTCACAGGGAGCTGGGGCCAACGTCCTGACTTTC. This codes for CASSFSQGAGANVLTF.

This chain links TRBV28 with TRBJ1-1, with 7 bases aligning to TRBD1. CDR1 is MDHEN and CDR2 is SYDVKM in the germline V gene. J was trimmed by 10 bases and V by 6 bases; bases with no gene match: 5. There are 11 residues in the CDR3. CDR3 region: CASSRRQGAFF. CDR3 DNA sequence: TGTGCCAGCAGCAGAAGACAGGGAGCTTTCTTT.

The chain couples TRBV7-9 to TRBJ2-7; 8 bases line up with TRBD1. Trimming took 6 bases from V and 6 from J; bases not matched to a gene: 1. CDR1 and CDR2 from the germline V gene are SEHNR and FQNEAQ (reference sequence). This CDR3 contains 11 residues. CDR3 in amino acids: CASRGTGEQYF. DNA of the CDR3: TGTGCCAGCAGAGGGACAGGCGAGCAGTACTTC.

This chain links TRBV20-1 with TRBJ2-7; D is unresolved. V lost 5 bases and J 6 bases, leaving 11 bases between the germline ends. The CDR3 contains 11 residues. Germline loops: CDR1 DFQATT, CDR2 SNEGSKA (reference sequence). Here the CDR3 reads CSAPQWLEQYF. CDR3 coding DNA: TGCAGTGCTCCGCAGTGGCTCGAGCAGTACTTC.

This clone showed up just a few times. The J gene is TRBJ2-7, the V gene TRBV7-6; the D gene is possibly TRBD2 (5 bases). V lost 2 bases and J lost 2, with 22 bases in between. The CDR3 sequence is 18 residues long. Germline CDR1 is SGHVS and CDR2 is FNYEAQ. CDR3 sequence: CASSLPGKGLHSTYEQYF. DNA for the CDR3: TGTGCCAGCAGCTTACCCGGGAAAGGTCTACATTCCACCTACGAGCAGTACTTC.

This chain joins TRBV7-2 and TRBJ2-1, with TRBD2 matching 8 bases. V lost 5 bases and J lost 6; bases outside the gene matches: 9. The CDR3 extends over 15 amino acids. The germline V gene encodes CDR1 SGHTA and CDR2 FQGNSA. In nucleotides, the CDR3 is TGTGCCAGCAGCCCAGAGAGCGGGAGAGGCAATGAGCAGTTCTTC. This encodes CASSPESGRGNEQFF. The variable domain in full, completed from reference TRBV7-2 and TRBJ2-1, reads GAGVSQSPSNKVTEKGKDVELRCDPISGHTALYWYRQSLGQGLEFLIYFQGNSAPDKSGLPSDRFSAERTGGSVSTLTIQRTQQEDSAVYLCASSPESGRGNEQFFGPGTRLTVL.

This clone appeared a few times. The chain has TRBV14 and TRBJ2-7; D ambiguous. Germline CDR1 is SGHDN and CDR2 is FVKESK. The V and J ends lost 0 bases and 3 bases respectively, with 9 bases between them. The CDR3 spans 14 residues. The CDR3 DNA reads as TGTGCCAGCAGCCAAGACGTCGAGATCTACGAGCAGTACTTC. This codes for CASSQDVEIYEQYF.

The genes are TRBV27 and TRBJ2-7, with TRBD2 matching over 11 bases. V shed 5 bases, J shed 4 bases, and the junction held 7 bases outside the gene matches. This CDR3 is 15 amino acids long. CDR1 is MNHEY and CDR2 is SMNVEV in the germline V gene (reference sequence). CDR3 amino acids: CASSTPGTSGYEQYF. The CDR3, as DNA: TGTGCCAGCAGTACCCCCGGGACTAGCGGTTACGAGCAGTACTTC.

This chain uses TRBV24-1 with TRBJ2-1; D ambiguous. CDR3 length: 13 amino acids. Looked up from germline, CDR1 is KGHDR and CDR2 is SFDVKD. V was trimmed by 3 bases and J by 6 bases, leaving 8 bases between them. The CDR3 protein is CATSDRPSNEQFF. The CDR3, as DNA: TGTGCCACCAGTGATAGGCCTAGCAATGAGCAGTTCTTC.

V and J are TRBV4-2 and TRBJ2-2, with TRBD1 as a possible D gene (6 bases). The CDR3 runs 16 residues. Germline values: CDR1 LGHNA, CDR2 YNFKEQ. V dropped 4 bases and J dropped 5 bases, with 17 bases sitting between them. This CDR3 reads CASSPRAGTQTGELFF. The CDR3 nucleotides are TGTGCCAGCAGCCCCCGAGCCGGGACACAGACCGGGGAGCTGTTTTTT.

The CDR3 spells CASSPGTSGSYTQYF. Here the CDR3 DNA reads TGTGCCAGCAGCCCGGGGACTAGCGGGAGCTATACGCAGTATTTT. The chain is built from TRBV5-4 and TRBJ2-3, with TRBD2 matching 14 bases. The CDR3 extends over 15 amino acids. V shed 4 bases and J 7 bases; nucleotides not matched to a gene: 5. Germline V gene lookup returns CDR1 SGHNT and CDR2 YYREEE (reference sequence).

This rearrangement joins TRBV5-4 to TRBJ2-5; 8 positions match TRBD2. Germline V gene sequence: CDR1 SGHNT, CDR2 YYREEE (reference sequence). This CDR3 has 14 amino acids. J lost 5 bases, V lost 3 bases, and 6 bases had no gene match. The CDR3 nucleotides are TGTGCCAGCAGCTATCGGGAGGGCCAGGAGACCCAGTACTTC. It translates to CASSYREGQETQYF.

This clone was detected a few times. The V gene is TRBV6-4, the J gene TRBJ2-1; 8 nucleotides match TRBD2. V gave up 2 bases and J gave up 6 bases; unmatched junction bases: 0. Germline V gives CDR1 MRHNA, CDR2 SNTAGT. The CDR3 runs to 13 residues. The CDR3 DNA reads TGTGCCAGCAGTGACGGGACTAGCAATGAGCAGTTCTTC. It codes for CASSDGTSNEQFF.

The chain uses TRBV9 and TRBJ2-1, with TRBD2 as a possible D gene (6 bases). CDR1 is SGDLS and CDR2 is YYNGEE in the germline V gene. V lost 0 bases and J lost 3, with 10 bases in between. CDR3 length equals 15 residues. CDR3 residues: CASSVVGGFYNEQFF. CDR3 DNA sequence: TGTGCCAGCAGCGTAGTTGGAGGGTTCTACAATGAGCAGTTCTTC.

V usage is TRBV6-5 and J usage is TRBJ2-3; D might be TRBD2 (5 bases). The CDR3 contains 16 residues. Between the trimmed V and J ends, which lost 2 bases and 1 base, there was a span of 13 bases. Germline CDR1 reads MNHEY; CDR2 reads SVGAGI. The CDR3 DNA follows: TGTGCCAGCAGTTACGCCCTCGCGGGCGGCACAGATACGCAGTATTTT. It specifies CASSYALAGGTDTQYF.